This passage covers 15 T cell receptor beta chains from one sample sequenced in a study of T cell responses to AZD1222 COVID-19 vaccine. Sequencing used immunoSEQ multiplex PCR; TCRdb keeps in-frame clones, though not all of them. The table records 46,000 or so clones, 70% to 80% of them present only once. The specimen was peripheral blood, collected on day 0 of AZD1222 vaccination. The receptor source for this set is an adult in good health.

The chain recombines TRBV28 with TRBJ1-1; 7 bases are shared with TRBD1. With V trimmed by 6 bases and J by 8 bases, 12 bases remained unmatched. Germline lookup yields CDR1 MDHEN and CDR2 SYDVKM. The CDR3 length is 14 residues. The CDR3 loop reads CASRPMTGIREAFF. Here the CDR3 DNA reads TGTGCCAGCAGACCGATGACAGGGATTCGAGAAGCTTTCTTT. Together with reference TRBV28 and TRBJ1-1, the CDR3 gives the full variable domain: DVKVTQSSRYLVKRTGEKVFLECVQDMDHENMFWYRQDPGLGLRLIYFSYDVKMKEKGDIPEGYSVSREKKERFSLILESASTNQTSMYLCASRPMTGIREAFFGQGTRLTVV.

The chain combines TRBV27 with TRBJ1-1; TRBD1 matches at 9 bases. Trimming cost V 6 bases and J 5 bases; bases outside gene matches: 10. The CDR3 covers 15 residues. Looked up from germline, CDR1 is MNHEY and CDR2 is SMNVEV (reference sequence). This CDR3 is CASSPRTGGGTEAFF. In DNA, the CDR3 is TGTGCCAGCAGCCCCCGCACAGGGGGCGGAACTGAAGCTTTCTTT.

This clone was observed a single time. The chain carries TRBV27 and TRBJ2-6; the match to TRBD1 covers 8 bases. This CDR3 region has 15 residues. From germline, CDR1 is MNHEY and CDR2 SMNVEV (reference sequence). J lost 2 bases, V lost 4 bases, and 1 base had no gene match. Here the CDR3 reads CASSSQGAGANVLTF. The CDR3 DNA reads as TGTGCCAGCAGTTCACAGGGGGCTGGGGCCAACGTCCTGACTTTC.

There are a few counts of this clone. This chain joins TRBV3-1 (or the pseudogene TRBV3-2) and TRBJ1-1; D is unclear. This CDR3 is 15 amino acids long. Germline assignment: CDR1 LGHDT and CDR2 YNNKEL (reference sequence). V was clipped by 0 bases and J by 3 bases, with 11 bases between them. The CDR3 sequence is CASSQDLRSDTEAFF. DNA for the CDR3: TGTGCCAGCAGCCAAGATTTGAGAAGTGACACTGAAGCTTTCTTT.

The chain carries TRBV7-9 and TRBJ2-7, with a tentative D call TRBD1 (6 bases). Germline V gives CDR1 SEHNR, CDR2 FQNEAQ (reference sequence). The CDR3 runs 13 residues. V lost 4 bases to trimming and J lost 2 bases, with 9 bases between them. CDR3 sequence (DNA): TGTGCCAGCAGCTCCACAGGGACCTACGAGCAGTACGTC. It codes for CASSSTGTYEQYV.

V is TRBV28 and J is TRBJ1-1; D not certain. The germline V gene encodes CDR1 MDHEN and CDR2 SYDVKM. V gave up 8 bases and J gave up 3 bases, with 7 bases separating them. The CDR3 length is 11 residues. CDR3 in DNA: TGTGCCAGCTTTGGGTACACTGAAGCTTTCTTT. Its protein is CASFGYTEAFF.

This chain joins TRBV7-9 and TRBJ1-1; tentative D call: TRBD1 (5 bases). Trimming removed 0 bases at V and 6 bases at J, with 14 bases between. Germline assignment: CDR1 SEHNR and CDR2 FQNEAQ (reference sequence). The CDR3 is made up of 15 amino acids. The CDR3 DNA sequence: TGTGCCAGCAGCTTAGCTTCGGGCAGGGTATCTGAAGCTTTCTTT. This codes for CASSLASGRVSEAFF.

The genes are TRBV5-8 and TRBJ1-2; TRBD1 matches at 10 bases. Trimming at V came to 4 bases and at J to 5 bases, leaving 8 bases not matched to a gene. Germline loops: CDR1 SGHTS, CDR2 YDEGEE. This CDR3 has 15 amino acids. The CDR3 sequence is CASSPGTGVKYGYTF. CDR3 nucleotide sequence: TGTGCCAGCAGCCCTGGGACAGGGGTAAAATATGGCTACACCTTC.

V is TRBV7-2 and J is TRBJ1-2, with 7 bases lining up with TRBD1. This CDR3 contains 13 residues. Germline V gene sequence: CDR1 SGHTA, CDR2 FQGNSA. The junction had 2 bases not matched to a gene; V was cut back by 5 bases and J by 2 bases. The CDR3 sequence: CASSPGQNYGYTF. The CDR3 coding sequence is TGTGCCAGCAGCCCGGGACAGAACTATGGCTACACCTTC.

The chain joins TRBV9 to TRBJ2-2; tentative D call: TRBD1 (6 bases). The CDR3 runs 13 residues. Germline assignment: CDR1 SGDLS and CDR2 YYNGEE. V lost 6 bases and J 5 bases, leaving 11 bases between the germline ends. For the CDR3, the DNA is TGTGCCAGCACCCGGACAGAGACCGGGGAGCTGTTTTTT. Encoded protein: CASTRTETGELFF.

The gene calls are TRBV9 and TRBJ2-2; TRBD2 might be the D (6 bases). This CDR3 has 14 residues. In germline, CDR1 is SGDLS, CDR2 YYNGEE. The germline V and J ends were trimmed by 2 bases and 4 bases, with 9 bases remaining between them. The CDR3 protein is CASSVWGGTGELFF. CDR3 nucleotide sequence: TGTGCCAGCAGCGTTTGGGGAGGCACCGGGGAGCTGTTTTTT.

This chain's CDR3 is CSAEQGALQHF. The CDR3 coding sequence is TGCAGCGCCGAACAGGGGGCACTCCAGCATTTT. The J gene is TRBJ1-5, the V gene TRBV29-1; 9 bases are a match to TRBD1. The CDR3 runs to 11 residues. The germline V gene has CDR1 SQVTM and CDR2 ANQGSEA. Trimming took 7 bases from V and 12 from J; bases not matched to a gene: 7.

The V and J genes are TRBV4-1 and TRBJ2-1; D unclear. This CDR3 is 15 amino acids long. Germline V lookup: CDR1 MGHRA, CDR2 YSYEKL. V lost 0 bases and J lost 1, with 7 bases in between. The CDR3 spells CASSQDPVSYNEQFF. The CDR3 nucleotides are TGCGCCAGCAGCCAAGATCCGGTTTCCTACAATGAGCAGTTCTTC.

The rearrangement joins TRBV16 to TRBJ2-7, with TRBD1 identical over 11 bases. The CDR3 length is 12 residues. J lost 7 bases, V lost 8 bases, and 4 bases had no gene match. CDR1 is KGHSY, CDR2 FQNENV, per germline. Here the CDR3 DNA reads TGTGCCAGCGGACAGGGGGCTTGGGAGCAGTACTTC. This sequence encodes CASGQGAWEQYF.

Remarks on this clone: Other nucleotide sequences from this sample produce the same CDR3. The chain uses TRBV15 and TRBJ2-2; the D gene is possibly TRBD1 (5 bases). The germline V gene has CDR1 LNHNV and CDR2 YYDKDF (reference sequence). This CDR3 comprises 13 residues. Trimming took off 1 base at V and 5 bases at J, with 5 bases between the two ends. The CDR3 loop reads CATSRAGTGELFF. The CDR3 region has the DNA TGTGCCACCAGCAGAGCAGGGACCGGGGAGCTGTTTTTT.